Following are 8 T cell receptor beta chains from one sample sequenced in a study of blood T cell repertoires in COVID-19. This table comes from immunoSEQ multiplex PCR, and its TCRdb copy is limited to in-frame clones, with some not included. Of hundreds of thousands of clones listed, roughly 86% were seen once; the top ten hold about 1.9%. Sequenced material: PBMCs or T cells enriched from blood (not recorded which). All receptors come from a middle-aged man in a cohort exposed to, infected with or recovered from COVID-19 (not recorded which).

This clone was found once. The rearrangement joins TRBV5-1 to TRBJ2-7; possible D gene TRBD2, 5 bases. Germline values: CDR1 SGHRS, CDR2 YFSETQ. The CDR3 covers 15 residues. V was pared by 0 bases and J by 4 bases, with 14 bases between. CDR3 DNA: TGCGCCAGCAGCTTGGTGGCTAGCAGAGAATACGAGCAGTACTTC. It codes for CASSLVASREYEQYF.

The chain combines TRBV6-2 or TRBV6-3 with TRBJ2-6; D possibly corresponds to TRBD2 (5 bases). Germline V gene sequence: CDR1 MNHEY, CDR2 SVGEGT. The V end lost 2 bases, the J end lost 4 bases, and 9 bases lay between the germline ends. The length of the CDR3 is 15 residues. The CDR3 loop is CASSYMGRGANVLTF. The CDR3, as DNA: TGTGCCAGCAGTTACATGGGGAGAGGGGCCAACGTCCTGACTTTC.

J is TRBJ1-1 and V is TRBV6-5; unclear D gene. The CDR3 totals 13 residues. The ends were cut back, 2 bases at V and 7 bases at J, with 11 bases in the middle. Germline V gene lookup returns CDR1 MNHEY and CDR2 SVGAGI. CDR3 loop: CASSYPGGDEAFF. The CDR3 nucleotides read TGTGCCAGCAGTTACCCCGGCGGGGATGAAGCTTTCTTT.

V and J are TRBV27 and TRBJ1-3, with TRBD1 matching over 7 bases. Germline values: CDR1 MNHEY, CDR2 SMNVEV (reference sequence). V was clipped by 5 bases and J by 1 base; unmatched bases: 2. The CDR3 covers 14 residues. The CDR3 bases are TGTGCCAGCAGTAGGACAGGTTCTGGAAACACCATATATTTT. This sequence encodes CASSRTGSGNTIYF.

The chain has TRBV7-3 and TRBJ2-1; possible D gene TRBD2, 5 bases. V lost 1 base, J lost 3 bases, and 16 bases lay in between. The CDR3 is made up of 17 amino acids. Germline V lookup: CDR1 SGHTA, CDR2 FQGTGA. CDR3 nucleotide sequence: TGTGCCAGCAGCTTAAACCCTCAGAGGGCACACTACAATGAGCAGTTCTTC. Protein: CASSLNPQRAHYNEQFF. Drawing the rest from reference TRBV7-3 and TRBJ2-1, the complete variable domain is GAGVSQTPSNKVTEKGKYVELRCDPISGHTALYWYRQSLGQGPEFLIYFQGTGAADDSGLPNDRFFAVRPEGSVSTLKIQRTERGDSAVYLCASSLNPQRAHYNEQFFGPGTRLTVL.

The rearrangement links TRBV3-1 (or the pseudogene TRBV3-2) to TRBJ2-7; the D gene is possibly TRBD2 (5 bases). The CDR3 is 15 residues long. CDR1 is LGHDT and CDR2 is YNNKEL in the germline V gene (reference sequence). Trimming took off 1 base at V and 1 base at J, with 11 bases between the two ends. CDR3 bases: TGTGCCAGCAGCCAAGGGCGAGCGGTATCCTACGAGCAGTACTTC. This codes for CASSQGRAVSYEQYF.

The count of this clone is one. The chain is built from TRBV4-2 and TRBJ1-2; D is undetermined. Trimming cost V 1 base and J 4 bases, with 7 bases left between them. The CDR3 spans 13 residues. CDR1 and CDR2 (germline): LGHNA, YNFKEQ. The CDR3 protein is CASSQAGVYGYTF. The DNA of the CDR3 is TGTGCCAGCAGCCAAGCAGGTGTCTATGGCTACACCTTC.

The chain combines TRBV6-6 with TRBJ1-1, with D uncertain. Germline V lookup: CDR1 MNHNY, CDR2 SVGAGI (reference sequence). The CDR3 loop spans 13 amino acids. V was clipped by 2 bases and J by 11 bases, with 15 bases between them. The CDR3 loop reads CASSYGGLDWAFF. CDR3 bases: TGTGCCAGCAGTTACGGCGGCCTTGACTGGGCTTTCTTT.